What follows is one T cell receptor beta chain and its context. This clone was seen a few times. The clone's antigen remains unknown. Qualities for individual bases were not recorded, and no much larger clone is one base off. This specimen comes from a study of shared clonotypes between healthy human individuals (dated by TCRdb to the early 2020s). Some background on the complete study: The cohort comprised two women and a few men aged 18 to 49 years. To estimate repertoire size and how much clonotypes are shared between individuals, the study performed deep sequencing of blood TCR repertoires from a few healthy adults. For each donor, three plates each were used for CD4 naive and CD4 memory, two plates were used for CD8 naive, and one plate was used for CD8 memory. Different laboratories and diverse techniques were used to prepare libraries and sequence TCR repertoires, to increase sequencing depth and limit assay-specific biases. Each donor's leukapheresis produced roughly between roughly 0.85 and 9.5 billion PBMCs. General study outcomes and caveats: Sampling was limited to blood, and TCR repertoires in tissue likely differ from TCR repertoires in blood. Pairwise subsampling led to the expectation that sequencing depth would affect the degree of clonotype sharing among donors. Compared with non-shared clonotypes, the clonotypes found in all four sorted-subset donors had higher generation probabilities. Across a handful of donors, approximately 4.6% of naive CD4, approximately 4% of naive CD8, 2% to 2.5% of memory CD4, and roughly 0.41% of memory CD8 clonotypes were shared. Larger estimated clonotype richness was generally found for naive subsets than for memory subsets. Because the study included only a small number of donors, the genetic and exposure-history diversity represented was limited. Even with the large sequencing depth, rarefaction of the sorted-subset datasets indicated that sequencing was incomplete.

TCR CDR3 regions were amplified from genomic DNA by multiplex PCR using the deep immunoSEQ assay. Extracted genomic DNA from each cell subset was distributed evenly across all wells of several immunoSEQ 96-well plates, and each plate was treated as a replicate. For sorted subsets, each replicate PCR was loaded with around 200 ng genomic DNA, equivalent to approximately 33,000 T cell genomes. The purified libraries were quantified using a Qubit 3.0 fluorometer, sized with a Bioanalyzer 2100, and then quantified again using the KAPA Library Quantification kit. Every immunoSEQ 96-well plate was sequenced on a dedicated single-read 150-cycle Illumina NextSeq 550 flow cell. In the authors' own workflow: The immunoSEQ output contained only junctional sequences without quality scores, so filtering could not match that applied to full-length reads. Sequences were annotated with PyIR, a Python wrapper for IgBLAST v1.9, using IMGT germline references to assign V/J genes and CDR3. Reads with weak V/J assignments (E-value above 1e-6), missing CDR3, stop codons, out-of-frame junctions, or ambiguous translated residues were removed. V3J clonotypes were defined as sequences sharing an identical inferred V gene, J gene, and CDR3 amino acid sequence. Percentage overlap between repertoires was calculated by dividing the number of shared unique clonotypes by the size of the smaller repertoire. RTK rarefaction, the Chao1 estimator, and Recon v2.1 estimates of unobserved clonotypes were used to assess repertoire richness. Generation probabilities for all TCRbeta clonotypes obtained by the gDNA method from a handful of donors were computed using OLGA. Entries here come from immuneACCESS through TCRdb and include only in-frame sequences with V and J called. Some clones fail to appear in such tables; in the studies checked, an unresolved V gene covers under half of the shortfall, and the cause of the remainder is unknown. V and J calls and clone size are those listed in that table; D and trimming were worked out from the DNA. The sample includes about 1.1 million clones, with around 78% observed a single time. The leading ten clones occupy more than 0.45% of the sample.

The donors were healthy, HIV-negative adults who had no recently reported acute infections or vaccinations. Only Caucasian adults living in Nashville, Tennessee, USA were represented among the donors. CD4+ T cells were enriched by magnetic negative selection; naive cells were then positively selected on CD45RA, and the negative fraction formed the memory subset. Blood was obtained by leukapheresis, after which PBMCs were separated by Ficoll-Histopaque density gradient centrifugation and cryopreserved in liquid nitrogen vapor phase. Analytical flow cytometry was used to check the purity and quantity of every magnetically sorted T cell population. Genomic DNA was isolated from each sorted fraction and quantified by UV absorbance on a Nanodrop 2000c. Based on the germline V gene, the CDR1 and CDR2 sequences are SGHRS and YFSETQ. V lost 4 bases and J lost 3 bases, and the count of bases not matched to a germline gene is 4. Reading from cysteine to phenylalanine, the CDR3 counts 15 amino acids. Of the read, only the CDR3 DNA is kept; its 45 bases are in frame from base 1.

This chain joins TRBV5-1 to TRBJ2-1; TRBD1 lines up with 10 middle nucleotides. The TCR originated in a man aged 18 to 30 in good health. Some clones in this sample may be carry-over from other donors' samples. The sequencing sample was made of memory CD4+ T cells from PBMCs. The cell subset or site label, read with the paper, signifies: CD45RA-negative fraction. The DNA sequence is as follows: TGCGCCAGCAGCAACCGGGACAGGGGCTACAATGAGCAGTTCTTC. The encoded protein is CASSNRDRGYNEQFF.